The clone carrying this TCR beta chain appeared many times. The sample belongs to a study of CD8 T cells in ankylosing spondylitis. TCRdb ran MiXCR on the 5' RACE reads and lists one entry per CDR3 protein. Of around 29,000 distinct CDR3 sequences listed, around 5% are singletons. Trimming took 3 bases from V and 6 from J, leaving 32 bases between them. Germline values: CDR1 DFQATT, CDR2 SNEGSKA (reference sequence). CDR3 size: 19 residues. The TCR comes from a female donor with ankylosing spondylitis or in good health (not recorded which). The specimen sequenced was blood, either unsorted or a sorted T cell fraction (not recorded which). This chain connects TRBV20-1 to TRBJ2-5; D assignment may be TRBD1 or TRBD2 (7 bases each). The CDR3, as DNA: TGCAGTGCTAGCCGCGACAGGGAAATGCGGGACTATAGTAGTCAGACCCAGTACTTC. Its translation is CSASRDREMRDYSSQTQYF.